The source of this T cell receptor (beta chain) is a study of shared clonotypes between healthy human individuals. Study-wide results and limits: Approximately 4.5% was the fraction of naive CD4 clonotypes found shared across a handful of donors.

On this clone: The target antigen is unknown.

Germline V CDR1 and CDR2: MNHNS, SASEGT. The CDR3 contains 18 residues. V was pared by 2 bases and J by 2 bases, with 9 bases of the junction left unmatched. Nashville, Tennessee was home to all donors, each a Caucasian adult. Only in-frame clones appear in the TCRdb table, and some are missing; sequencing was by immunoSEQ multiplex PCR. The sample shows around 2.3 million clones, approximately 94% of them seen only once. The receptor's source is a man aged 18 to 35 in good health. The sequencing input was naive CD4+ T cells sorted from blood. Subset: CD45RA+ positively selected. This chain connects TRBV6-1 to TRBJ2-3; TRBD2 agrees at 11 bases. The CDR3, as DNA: TGTGCCAGCAGTGAAAGAGTATTAGCGGGGGGGCACACAGATACGCAGTATTTT. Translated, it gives CASSERVLAGGHTDTQYF.